These 26 T cell receptor beta chains were all obtained from the same sample, sequenced in a study of blood T cell repertoires in COVID-19. TCRdb keeps only in-frame clones here, not all; method: immunoSEQ multiplex PCR. The table lists tens of thousands of clones, about 88% of them singletons. Sequenced: peripheral blood. The receptors were sampled from a man between 35 and 55 years old with active COVID-19.

V is TRBV5-1 and J is TRBJ2-7, with TRBD2 matching 11 bases. Trimming cost V 4 bases and J 2 bases; bases outside gene matches: 11. Per germline, CDR1 SGHRS and CDR2 YFSETQ. The CDR3 runs to 17 residues. CDR3 sequence reads: CASSPPSLAGDPYEQYF. For the CDR3, the DNA is TGCGCCAGCAGCCCCCCCTCACTAGCGGGAGATCCCTACGAGCAGTACTTC.

The gene calls are TRBV6-6 and TRBJ2-1; D gene ambiguous. V was clipped by 6 bases and J by 2 bases, with 5 bases between them. The CDR3 spans 12 residues. Germline assignment: CDR1 MNHNY and CDR2 SVGAGI (reference sequence). CDR3 protein: CASSSAYNEQFF. CDR3 nucleotides: TGTGCCAGCAGCTCCGCCTACAATGAGCAGTTCTTC.

V and J are TRBV6-1 and TRBJ2-7, with 12 bases fitting TRBD1. The CDR3 length is 16 residues. Per germline, CDR1 MNHNS and CDR2 SASEGT. With V trimmed by 4 bases and J by 2 bases, 6 bases remained unmatched. CDR3 sequence: CASSASGTGGPYEQYF. The CDR3 coding sequence is TGTGCCAGCAGTGCTTCCGGGACAGGGGGCCCCTACGAGCAGTACTTC.

The chain's CDR3 is CASSQGWAEAFF. The CDR3 bases are TGTGCCAGCAGTCAGGGGTGGGCTGAAGCTTTCTTT. The gene calls are TRBV12-3 or TRBV12-4 and TRBJ1-1, with D maybe TRBD1 (6 bases). V lost 5 bases and J 6 bases, leaving 10 bases between the germline ends. This CDR3 region has 12 residues.

This rearrangement joins TRBV23-1 to TRBJ2-2; the match to TRBD2 covers 7 bases. TRBV23-1 counts as an open reading frame of uncertain function. The CDR3 runs to 22 residues. Trimming cost V 1 base and J 6 bases; bases outside gene matches: 26. The CDR3 spells CASSQLDKDCLLSQAGAGELFF. The DNA for the CDR3 is TGCGCCAGCAGTCAATTGGACAAGGACTGTCTCCTGTCGCAGGCGGGGGCCGGGGAGCTGTTTTTT.

This chain uses TRBV5-6 with TRBJ2-7; D perhaps matches TRBD1 (8 bases). Trimming pared 2 bases from V and 5 bases from J, leaving 14 bases between. The CDR3 loop spans 14 amino acids. CDR1 SGHDT and CDR2 YYEEEE come from the germline V gene. The CDR3 coding sequence is TGTGCCAGCAGCTTCCGGACAGGGACTAACGAGCAGTACTTC. It encodes CASSFRTGTNEQYF.

The chain is built from TRBV4-2 and TRBJ2-5, with 10 bases that match TRBD2. The V gene's germline CDR1 is LGHNA and CDR2 YNFKEQ. The length of the CDR3 is 15 residues. The ends lost 1 base at V and 6 bases at J; junction bases unmatched: 5. The CDR3: CASSQGASGSKTQYF. The CDR3 DNA reads TGTGCCAGCAGCCAAGGGGCTAGCGGGAGTAAGACCCAGTACTTC.

The chain joins TRBV14 to TRBJ1-2, with D hard to call. The CDR3 has 15 amino acids. V was clipped by 0 bases and J by 7 bases, with 15 bases between them. Germline values: CDR1 SGHDN, CDR2 FVKESK. This chain's CDR3 is CASSQDQWGAFGYTF. The CDR3 nucleotides are TGTGCCAGCAGCCAAGATCAATGGGGAGCCTTTGGCTACACCTTC.

The rearrangement uses TRBV7-3 and TRBJ2-2; the match to TRBD2 covers 8 bases. Germline V gene lookup returns CDR1 SGHTA and CDR2 FQGTGA. The CDR3 sequence is 15 residues long. With 3 bases clipped from V and 3 bases from J, the junction kept 3 bases outside the gene matches. The chain's CDR3 is CASSFSGSDTGELFF. CDR3 bases: TGTGCCAGCAGCTTCAGCGGGAGCGACACCGGGGAGCTGTTTTTT. Full variable domain (remainder filled in from reference TRBV7-3 and TRBJ2-2): GAGVSQTPSNKVTEKGKYVELRCDPISGHTALYWYRQSLGQGPEFLIYFQGTGAADDSGLPNDRFFAVRPEGSVSTLKIQRTERGDSAVYLCASSFSGSDTGELFFGEGSRLTVL.

The rearrangement links TRBV10-2 to TRBJ1-5; 10 bases are shared with TRBD1. V lost 3 bases and J lost 0; bases outside the gene matches: 8. The CDR3 totals 18 residues. The germline V gene encodes CDR1 WSHSY and CDR2 SAAADI. CDR3 coding DNA: TGCGCCAGCAGTGACCGGGACAGGGGACTTTATAGCAATCAGCCCCAGCATTTT. Encoded protein: CASSDRDRGLYSNQPQHF.

V usage is TRBV4-2 and J usage is TRBJ1-4; no clear D. The CDR3 contains 15 residues. Trimming stripped 6 bases from V and 6 bases from J, with 17 bases between. CDR1 and CDR2 (germline): LGHNA, YNFKEQ. DNA of the CDR3: TGTGCCAGCAGGCCACAGTCCCCGGAGGATGAAAAACTGTTTTTT. It yields the protein CASRPQSPEDEKLFF.

This clone was seen once. The chain combines TRBV18 with TRBJ1-1; TRBD1 matches 8 bases. Germline CDR1 and CDR2: KGHSH and LQKENI. Trimming cost V 1 base and J 1 base; bases outside gene matches: 5. The CDR3 has 16 residues. CDR3 residues: CASSPRKGQANTEAFF. As DNA, the CDR3 is TGTGCCAGCTCACCACGAAAGGGACAGGCGAACACTGAAGCTTTCTTT.

The J gene is TRBJ2-3, the V gene TRBV7-9; TRBD2 matches 10 bases. The J segment lost 4 bases and the V segment lost 1 base, leaving 5 bases of the junction unmatched. This CDR3 has 16 residues. In germline, CDR1 is SEHNR, CDR2 FQNEAQ (reference sequence). The CDR3 protein is CASSLGLAGAPDTQYF. DNA for the CDR3: TGTGCCAGCAGCTTAGGGCTAGCGGGAGCCCCAGATACGCAGTATTTT.

This clone was counted once. The genes are TRBV5-1 and TRBJ1-5, with D possibly being TRBD1 (5 bases). V was pared by 0 bases and J by 4 bases, with 11 bases between. Looked up from germline, CDR1 is SGHRS and CDR2 is YFSETQ. This CDR3 is built from 15 residues. CDR3 sequence: CASSLEAGGNQPQHF. The CDR3 DNA reads as TGCGCCAGCAGCTTGGAGGCGGGGGGAAATCAGCCCCAGCATTTT.

The chain recombines TRBV6-2 or TRBV6-3 with TRBJ1-1; possibly TRBD1 for D (5 bases). Trimming cost V 6 bases and J 0 bases, with 20 bases left between them. CDR3 length equals 17 residues. Germline CDR1 and CDR2: MNHEY and SVGEGT. The CDR3 DNA reads TGTGCCAGCAGCGCTCGGGGGTCAGGGTTGATGAACACTGAAGCTTTCTTT. The encoded protein is CASSARGSGLMNTEAFF.

This chain connects TRBV27 to TRBJ2-3; D is possibly TRBD2 (6 bases). Between the trimmed V and J ends, which lost 1 base and 8 bases, there was a span of 22 bases. CDR1 and CDR2 from the germline V gene are MNHEY and SMNVEV (reference sequence). The length of the CDR3 is 17 residues. CDR3 nucleotide sequence: TGTGCCAGCAGTTTATTGGCCCCGGGAGCACCAGGAGGTACGCAGTATTTT. Amino acid sequence: CASSLLAPGAPGGTQYF.

V usage is TRBV18 and J usage is TRBJ1-6; no clear D. Between the trimmed V and J ends, which lost 6 bases and 7 bases, there was a span of 19 bases. The germline V gene encodes CDR1 KGHSH and CDR2 LQKENI. This CDR3 is built from 16 residues. The CDR3 DNA is TGTGCCAGCTCTCTGGCCCCCGACGGACTAAATTCACCCCTCCACTTT. Protein sequence: CASSLAPDGLNSPLHF.

The genes are TRBV30 and TRBJ1-5; maybe TRBD1 (6 bases). Per germline, CDR1 GTSNPN and CDR2 SVGIG (reference sequence). V was cut by 1 base and J by 5 bases, with 9 bases left in between. The CDR3 is 13 residues long. The CDR3 sequence: CAWSASGDQPQHF. The CDR3 nucleotides are TGTGCCTGGAGTGCGTCAGGGGATCAGCCCCAGCATTTT.

The chain combines TRBV30 with TRBJ1-2, with a weak D call TRBD1 (6 bases). CDR3 length equals 14 residues. Between the trimmed V and J ends, which lost 1 base and 5 bases, there was a span of 14 bases. From germline, CDR1 is GTSNPN and CDR2 SVGIG (reference sequence). CDR3: CAWSDFSGDYGYTF. The DNA of the CDR3 is TGTGCCTGGAGTGATTTTTCAGGGGATTATGGCTACACCTTC. The full variable domain, rest sourced from reference TRBV30 and TRBJ1-2, is SQTIHQWPATLVQPVGSPLSLECTVEGTSNPNLYWYRQAAGRGLQLLFYSVGIGQISSEVPQNLSASRPQDRQFILSSKKLLLSDSGFYLCAWSDFSGDYGYTFGSGTRLTVV.

The chain couples TRBV6-5 to TRBJ1-1, with TRBD1 matching over 10 bases. The germline CDR1 and CDR2 sequences are MNHEY and SVGAGI. Trimming removed 6 bases from V and 4 bases from J; junction bases left unmatched: 8. This CDR3 spans 15 amino acids. The CDR3 region has the DNA TGTGCCAGCAGCCCGGGACAGGGGATGGCCACTGAAGCTTTCTTT. This codes for CASSPGQGMATEAFF.

In its sample, this clone was seen once. The chain recombines TRBV18 with TRBJ2-2, with 10 bases aligning to TRBD1. The V gene's germline CDR1 is KGHSH and CDR2 LQKENI. CDR3 size: 15 residues. The V segment lost 3 bases and the J segment 5 bases; nucleotides outside the gene matches: 3. The CDR3 loop is CASSPGTGDTGELFF. The CDR3, as DNA: TGTGCCAGCTCACCCGGGACAGGGGATACCGGGGAGCTGTTTTTT.

J is TRBJ2-5 and V is TRBV6-6; D might be TRBD2 (6 bases). Per germline, CDR1 MNHNY and CDR2 SVGAGI (reference sequence). This CDR3 is built from 16 residues. Between the trimmed V and J ends, which lost 0 bases and 2 bases, there was a span of 13 bases. CDR3 loop: CASSYSGSGSQETQYF. The CDR3 DNA is TGTGCCAGCAGTTACTCCGGTAGCGGTTCGCAAGAGACCCAGTACTTC.

V is TRBV11-2 and J is TRBJ1-1; D unclear. Trimming pared 6 bases from V and 1 base from J, leaving 9 bases between. The germline V gene has CDR1 SGHAT and CDR2 FQNNGV. This CDR3 region has 13 residues. The CDR3 spells CASRLRANTEAFF. The CDR3 nucleotides read TGTGCCAGCAGGTTGAGGGCGAACACTGAAGCTTTCTTT.

The chain has TRBV7-6 and TRBJ2-1; 13 bases are shared with TRBD2. Losses at the gene ends were 1 base for V and 9 bases for J; bases not matched to a gene: 6. Germline CDR1 reads SGHVS; CDR2 reads FNYEAQ. The CDR3 is 16 amino acids. The CDR3 DNA reads as TGTGCCAGCAGCTTAGTAGGACTAGCGGGAGAGGGTGAGCAGTTCTTC. Translating gives CASSLVGLAGEGEQFF.

V and J are TRBV27 and TRBJ1-1, with D possibly TRBD1 on 5 matching bases. The CDR3 has 15 residues. Trimming shortened V by 2 bases and J by 3 bases, and 13 bases separated the two germline ends. Germline CDR1 reads MNHEY; CDR2 reads SMNVEV (reference sequence). The CDR3 region has the DNA TGTGCCAGCAGTTTAAGTGCGGGGGGGGACACTGAAGCTTTCTTT. This gives the protein CASSLSAGGDTEAFF.

This clone has more than one count but fewer than ten. This chain joins TRBV6-6 and TRBJ1-2, with a tentative D call TRBD1 (5 bases). The V end lost 11 bases, the J end lost 8 bases, and 21 bases lay between the germline ends. The CDR3 totals 13 residues. Germline V lookup: CDR1 MNHNY, CDR2 SVGAGI (reference sequence). The CDR3: CAALTVRDLGYTF. The CDR3 DNA follows: TGTGCCGCCTTGACAGTGCGAGACCTCGGCTACACCTTC.